This T cell receptor (beta chain) was profiled in a study of blood T cell repertoires in COVID-19. Study at large: Both acute and convalescent COVID-19 samples were obtained from the United States, Italy and Spain.

Assay: immunoSEQ multiplex PCR; the TCRdb copy retains only in-frame clones and omits some. The sample lists over 300,000 clones; around 83% were seen once. This TCR came from a woman between 45 and 60 years old with acute or convalescent COVID-19. Sequenced material: peripheral blood.

The CDR3 bases are TGCGCCAGCAGCTTGGCCGGGGGGAAGCGCGGCTACACCTTC. This codes for CASSLAGGKRGYTF. The chain links TRBV5-1 to TRBJ1-2, with a possible D match to TRBD1 (5 bases). CDR1 and CDR2 from the germline V gene are SGHRS and YFSETQ. The V end was cut by 0 bases, the J end by 8 bases, with 14 bases between. The CDR3 covers 14 residues.